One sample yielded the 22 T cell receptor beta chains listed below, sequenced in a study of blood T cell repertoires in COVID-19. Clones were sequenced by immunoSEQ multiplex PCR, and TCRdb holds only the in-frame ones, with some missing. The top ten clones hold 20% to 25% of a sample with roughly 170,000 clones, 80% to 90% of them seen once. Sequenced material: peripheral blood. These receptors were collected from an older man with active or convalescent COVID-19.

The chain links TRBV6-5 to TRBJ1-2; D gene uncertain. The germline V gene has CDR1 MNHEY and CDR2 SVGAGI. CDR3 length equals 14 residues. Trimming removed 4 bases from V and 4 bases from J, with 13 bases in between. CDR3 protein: CASSSLGRIYGYTF. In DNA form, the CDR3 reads TGTGCCAGCAGTTCCCTTGGCAGGATCTATGGCTACACCTTC.

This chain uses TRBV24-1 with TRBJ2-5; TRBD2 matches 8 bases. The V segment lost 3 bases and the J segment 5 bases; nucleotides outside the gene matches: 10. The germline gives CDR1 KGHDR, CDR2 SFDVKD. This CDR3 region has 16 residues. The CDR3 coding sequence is TGTGCCACCAGTGATCCCCCGGGACTAGGTAGGGAGACCCAGTACTTC. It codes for CATSDPPGLGRETQYF.

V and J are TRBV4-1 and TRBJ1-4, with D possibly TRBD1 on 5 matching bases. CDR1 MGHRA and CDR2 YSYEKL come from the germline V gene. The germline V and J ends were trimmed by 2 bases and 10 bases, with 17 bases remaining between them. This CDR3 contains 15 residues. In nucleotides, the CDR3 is TGCGCCAGCAGCCAAACGTTCTTGGGGCTGGGAAAACTGTTTTTT. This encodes CASSQTFLGLGKLFF.

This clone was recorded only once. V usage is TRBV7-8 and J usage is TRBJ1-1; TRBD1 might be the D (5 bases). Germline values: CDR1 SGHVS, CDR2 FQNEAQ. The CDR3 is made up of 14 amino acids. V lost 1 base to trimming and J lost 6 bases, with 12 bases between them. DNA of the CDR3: TGTGCCAGCAGCTTAGTACCAGGCAGGGCTGAAGCTTTCTTT. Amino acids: CASSLVPGRAEAFF. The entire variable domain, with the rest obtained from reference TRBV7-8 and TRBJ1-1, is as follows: GAGVSQSPRYKVAKRGQDVALRCDPISGHVSLFWYQQALGQGPEFLTYFQNEAQLDKSGLPSDRFFAERPEGSVSTLKIQRTQQEDSAVYLCASSLVPGRAEAFFGQGTRLTVV.

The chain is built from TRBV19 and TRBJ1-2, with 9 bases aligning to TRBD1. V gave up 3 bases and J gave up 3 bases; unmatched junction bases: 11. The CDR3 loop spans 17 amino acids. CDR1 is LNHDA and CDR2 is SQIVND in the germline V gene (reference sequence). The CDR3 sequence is CASSILQGALFYYGYTF. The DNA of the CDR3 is TGTGCCAGTAGTATTCTACAGGGGGCTCTATTCTACTATGGCTACACCTTC.

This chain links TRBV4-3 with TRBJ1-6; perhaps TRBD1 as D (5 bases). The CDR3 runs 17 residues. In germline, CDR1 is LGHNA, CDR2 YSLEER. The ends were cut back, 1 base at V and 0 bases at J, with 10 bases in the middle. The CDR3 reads CASSQGGPTSYNSPLHF. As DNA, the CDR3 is TGCGCCAGCAGCCAAGGGGGCCCGACCTCCTATAATTCACCCCTCCACTTT.

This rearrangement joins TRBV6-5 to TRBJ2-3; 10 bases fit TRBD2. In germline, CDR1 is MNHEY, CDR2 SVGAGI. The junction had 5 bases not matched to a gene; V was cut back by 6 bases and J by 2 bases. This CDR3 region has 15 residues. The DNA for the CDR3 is TGTGCCAGCAGCCCAGCGGGAGGGGTCACAGATACGCAGTATTTT. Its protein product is CASSPAGGVTDTQYF.

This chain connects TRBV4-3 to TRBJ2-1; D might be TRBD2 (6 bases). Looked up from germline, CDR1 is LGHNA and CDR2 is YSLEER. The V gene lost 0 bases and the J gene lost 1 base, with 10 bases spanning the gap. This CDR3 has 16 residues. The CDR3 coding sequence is TGCGCCAGCAGCCAAGAACTGGGGGGTTCCTACAATGAGCAGTTCTTC. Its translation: CASSQELGGSYNEQFF.

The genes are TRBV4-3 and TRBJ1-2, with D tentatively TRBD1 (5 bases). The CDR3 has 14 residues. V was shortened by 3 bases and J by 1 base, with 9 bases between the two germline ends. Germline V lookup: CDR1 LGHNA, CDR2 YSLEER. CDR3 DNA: TGCGCCAGCAGCCAGCAGACAGATAACTATGGCTACACCTTC. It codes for CASSQQTDNYGYTF.

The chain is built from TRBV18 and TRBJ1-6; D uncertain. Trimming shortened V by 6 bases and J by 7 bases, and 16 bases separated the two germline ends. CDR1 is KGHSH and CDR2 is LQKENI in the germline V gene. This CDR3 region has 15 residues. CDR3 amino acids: CASSPSTAMNSPLHF. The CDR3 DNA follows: TGTGCCAGCTCCCCTAGCACGGCCATGAATTCACCCCTCCACTTT.

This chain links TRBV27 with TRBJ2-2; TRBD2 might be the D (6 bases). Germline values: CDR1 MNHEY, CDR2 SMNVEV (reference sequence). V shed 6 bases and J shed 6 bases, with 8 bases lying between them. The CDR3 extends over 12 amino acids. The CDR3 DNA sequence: TGTGCCAGCAGGGGGGGAGCCGGGGAGCTGTTTTTT. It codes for CASRGGAGELFF.

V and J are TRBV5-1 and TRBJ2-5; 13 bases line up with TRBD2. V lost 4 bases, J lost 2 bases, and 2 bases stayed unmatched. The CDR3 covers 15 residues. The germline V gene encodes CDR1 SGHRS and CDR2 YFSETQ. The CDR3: CASSPGLAGQETQYF. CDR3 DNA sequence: TGCGCCAGCAGCCCGGGACTAGCGGGGCAAGAGACCCAGTACTTC.

The CDR3 is CATSRGGQGSVYTEAFF. The CDR3 DNA reads TGTGCCACCAGCAGAGGCGGACAGGGATCGGTCTACACTGAAGCTTTCTTT. The chain joins TRBV15 to TRBJ1-1; 8 bases are shared with TRBD1. The germline gives CDR1 LNHNV, CDR2 YYDKDF (reference sequence). The CDR3 is made up of 17 amino acids. The V gene end was trimmed by 1 base and the J gene end by 3 bases; junction bases not matched to a gene: 10. The entire variable domain, with the rest obtained from reference TRBV15 and TRBJ1-1, is as follows: DAMVIQNPRYQVTQFGKPVTLSCSQTLNHNVMYWYQQKSSQAPKLLFHYYDKDFNNEADTPDNFQSRRPNTSFCFLDIRSPGLGDTAMYLCATSRGGQGSVYTEAFFGQGTRLTVV.

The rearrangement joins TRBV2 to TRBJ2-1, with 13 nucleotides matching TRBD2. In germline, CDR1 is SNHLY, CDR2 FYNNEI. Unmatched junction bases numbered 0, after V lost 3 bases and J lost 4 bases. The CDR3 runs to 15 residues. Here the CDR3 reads CASSEGLAGYNEQFF. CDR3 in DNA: TGTGCCAGCAGTGAGGGACTAGCGGGGTACAATGAGCAGTTCTTC.

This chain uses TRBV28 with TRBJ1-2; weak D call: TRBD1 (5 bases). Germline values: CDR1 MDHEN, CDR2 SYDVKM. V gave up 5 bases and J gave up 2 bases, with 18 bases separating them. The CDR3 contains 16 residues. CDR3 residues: CASSPSLAGKNYGYTF. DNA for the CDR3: TGTGCCAGCAGTCCCTCTCTTGCAGGGAAGAACTATGGCTACACCTTC.

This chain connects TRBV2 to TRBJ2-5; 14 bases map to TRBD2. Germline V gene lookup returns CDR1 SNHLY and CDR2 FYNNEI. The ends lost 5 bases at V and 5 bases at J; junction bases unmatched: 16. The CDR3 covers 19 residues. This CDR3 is CASSTPPGTSGSMMETQYF. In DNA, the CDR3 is TGTGCCAGCAGTACCCCCCCCGGGACTAGCGGGAGTATGATGGAGACCCAGTACTTC.

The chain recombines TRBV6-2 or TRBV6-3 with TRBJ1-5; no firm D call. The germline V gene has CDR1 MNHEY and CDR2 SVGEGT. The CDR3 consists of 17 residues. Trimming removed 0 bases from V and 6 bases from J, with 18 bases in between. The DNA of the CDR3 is TGTGCCAGCAGTTACTCTTACGGAGTAGCGGCGGGTCAGCCCCAGCATTTT. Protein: CASSYSYGVAAGQPQHF.

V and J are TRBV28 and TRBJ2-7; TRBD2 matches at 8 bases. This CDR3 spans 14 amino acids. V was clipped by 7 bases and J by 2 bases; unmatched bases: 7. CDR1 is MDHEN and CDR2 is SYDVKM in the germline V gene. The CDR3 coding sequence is TGTGCCAGCACCAGACCGGGGGGGACCTACGAGCAGTACTTC. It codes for CASTRPGGTYEQYF.

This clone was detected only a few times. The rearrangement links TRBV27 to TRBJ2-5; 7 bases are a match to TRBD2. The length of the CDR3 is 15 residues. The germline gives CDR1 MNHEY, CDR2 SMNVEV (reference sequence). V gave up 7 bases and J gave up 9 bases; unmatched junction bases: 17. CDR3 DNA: TGTGCCAGCACCGCCTTGGGGAGGGGCGCTGGGGCCCAGTACTTC. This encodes CASTALGRGAGAQYF.

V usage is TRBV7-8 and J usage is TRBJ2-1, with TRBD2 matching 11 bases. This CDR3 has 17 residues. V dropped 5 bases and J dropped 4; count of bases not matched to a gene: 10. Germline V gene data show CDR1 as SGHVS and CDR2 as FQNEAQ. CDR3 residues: CASSPTPGTSGYNEQFF. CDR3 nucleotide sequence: TGTGCCAGCAGCCCAACCCCCGGGACTAGCGGTTACAATGAGCAGTTCTTC.

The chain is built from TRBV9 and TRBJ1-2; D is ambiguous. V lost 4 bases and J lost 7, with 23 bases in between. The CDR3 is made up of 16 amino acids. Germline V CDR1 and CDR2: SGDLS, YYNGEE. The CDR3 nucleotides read TGTGCCAGCAGCAGCCAGGTGGTACGCCAAGATGGTGGCTACACCTTC. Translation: CASSSQVVRQDGGYTF.

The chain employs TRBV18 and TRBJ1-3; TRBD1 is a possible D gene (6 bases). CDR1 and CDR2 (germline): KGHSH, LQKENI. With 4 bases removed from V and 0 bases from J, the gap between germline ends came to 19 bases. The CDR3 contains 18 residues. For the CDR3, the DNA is TGTGCCAGCTCACGAACCGGGACAACGGCAGCCTCTGGAAACACCATATATTTT. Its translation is CASSRTGTTAASGNTIYF.